The T cell receptor beta chain under discussion was sequenced for a study of CD8 T cells in ankylosing spondylitis. Study-level results: Seemingly distinctive of ankylosing spondylitis blood was a TCR beta motif formed by eight highly homologous variants. The clones that were linked to disease were reported to be significantly enriched in matched synovial fluid samples from ankylosing spondylitis patients. Relatively rare in peripheral blood, disease-linked clones were also CD8+. Certain motif variants had earlier been reported in reactive arthritis synovial fluid and blood.

Ten or more counts support this clonotype. The antigen is not known. Quantitative 5'-RACE was performed with molecular barcodes, and it yielded the TCR beta libraries. Each CDR3 protein is one row after TCRdb ran MiXCR on the 5' RACE reads. The table includes hundreds of thousands of distinct CDR3 sequences, roughly 25% detected once. From germline, CDR1 is SGHVS and CDR2 FQNEAQ. The CDR3 sequence is 14 residues long. Trimming removed 3 bases at V and 2 bases at J, with 10 bases between. Sequenced material: blood, either unsorted or a sorted T cell fraction (not recorded which). The J gene is TRBJ1-1, the V gene TRBV7-8; D unresolved. The receptor's source is a male donor with ankylosing spondylitis. The DNA of the CDR3 is TGTGCCAGCAGCTTCGAAGGAGCCAACACTGAAGCTTTCTTT. Protein product: CASSFEGANTEAFF.